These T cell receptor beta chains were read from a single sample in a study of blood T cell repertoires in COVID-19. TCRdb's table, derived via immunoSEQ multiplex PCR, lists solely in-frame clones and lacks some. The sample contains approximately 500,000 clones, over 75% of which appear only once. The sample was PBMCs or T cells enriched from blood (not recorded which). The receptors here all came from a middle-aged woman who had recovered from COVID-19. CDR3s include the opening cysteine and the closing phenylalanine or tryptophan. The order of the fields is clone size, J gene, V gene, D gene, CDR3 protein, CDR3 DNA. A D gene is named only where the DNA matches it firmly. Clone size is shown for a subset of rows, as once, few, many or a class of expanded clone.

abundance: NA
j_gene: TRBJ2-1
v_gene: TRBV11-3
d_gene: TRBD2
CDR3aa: CASSLGLAGGQSSYNEQFF
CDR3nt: TGTGCCAGCAGCTTGGGGCTAGCGGGAGGGCAAAGCTCCTACAATGAGCAGTTCTTC

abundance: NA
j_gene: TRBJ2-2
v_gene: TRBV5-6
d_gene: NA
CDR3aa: CASSSRSYTGELFF
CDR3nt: TGTGCCAGCAGCTCAAGGAGTTACACCGGGGAGCTGTTTTTT

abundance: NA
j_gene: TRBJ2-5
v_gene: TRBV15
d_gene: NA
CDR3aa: CATSRDPGETQYF
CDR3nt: TGTGCCACCAGCAGAGATCCCGGGGAGACCCAGTACTTC

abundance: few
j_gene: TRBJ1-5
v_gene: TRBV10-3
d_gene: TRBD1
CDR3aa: CAIRDRVLQPQHF
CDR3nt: TGTGCCATCAGGGACAGGGTCCTTCAGCCCCAGCATTTT

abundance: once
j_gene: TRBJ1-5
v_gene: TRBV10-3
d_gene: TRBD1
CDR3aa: CAIRGTGLNQPQHF
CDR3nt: TGTGCCATCAGGGGGACAGGACTAAATCAGCCCCAGCATTTT

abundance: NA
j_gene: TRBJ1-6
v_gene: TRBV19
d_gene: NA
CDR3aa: CASKLTGSGSSPLHF
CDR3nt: TGTGCCAGTAAACTAACGGGATCGGGCAGTTCACCCCTCCACTTT

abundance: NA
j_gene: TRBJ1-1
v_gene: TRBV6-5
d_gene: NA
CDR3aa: CASTQRDFTEAFF
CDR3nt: TGTGCCAGCACTCAACGGGACTTCACTGAAGCTTTCTTT

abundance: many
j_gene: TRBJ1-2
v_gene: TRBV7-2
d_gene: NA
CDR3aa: CASSLGGGYGYTF
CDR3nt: TGTGCCAGCAGCTTAGGAGGGGGCTATGGCTACACCTTC

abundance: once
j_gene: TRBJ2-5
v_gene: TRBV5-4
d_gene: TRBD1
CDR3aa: CASSWGTDQETQYF
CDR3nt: TGTGCCAGCAGCTGGGGGACAGACCAAGAGACCCAGTACTTC

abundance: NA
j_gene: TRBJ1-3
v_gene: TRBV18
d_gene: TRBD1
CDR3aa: CASSSTPQGQFGNTIYF
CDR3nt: TGTGCCAGCTCATCTACACCACAGGGACAGTTTGGAAACACCATATATTTT

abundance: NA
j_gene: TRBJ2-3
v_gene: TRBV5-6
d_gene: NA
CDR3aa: CASSLGAYTDTQYF
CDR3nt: TGTGCCAGCAGCCTGGGGGCTTACACAGATACGCAGTATTTT

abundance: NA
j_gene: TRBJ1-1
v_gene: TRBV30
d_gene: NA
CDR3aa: CAWSAADGNTEAFF
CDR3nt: TGTGCCTGGAGCGCGGCTGACGGGAACACTGAAGCTTTCTTT

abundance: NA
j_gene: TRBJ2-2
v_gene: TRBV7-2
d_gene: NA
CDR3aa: CASSLQQAANTGELFF
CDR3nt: TGTGCCAGCAGCTTACAGCAGGCCGCCAACACCGGGGAGCTGTTTTTT

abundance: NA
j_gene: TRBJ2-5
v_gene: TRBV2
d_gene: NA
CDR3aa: CASGWDGQTLLETQYF
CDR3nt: TGTGCCAGCGGGTGGGATGGACAGACCTTATTAGAGACCCAGTACTTC

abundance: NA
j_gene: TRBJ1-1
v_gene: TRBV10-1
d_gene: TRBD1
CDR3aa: CASSESMTGGNTEAFF
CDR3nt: TGCGCCAGCAGTGAGTCCATGACAGGGGGGAACACTGAAGCTTTCTTT

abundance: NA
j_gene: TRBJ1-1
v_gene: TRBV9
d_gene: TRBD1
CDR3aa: CASSTGQPNTEAFF
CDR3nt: TGTGCCAGCAGCACGGGACAGCCCAACACTGAAGCTTTCTTT

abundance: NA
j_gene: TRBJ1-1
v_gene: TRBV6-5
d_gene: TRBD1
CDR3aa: CASSLRDRGTEAFF
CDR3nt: TGTGCCAGCAGTCTCCGGGACAGGGGAACTGAAGCTTTCTTT

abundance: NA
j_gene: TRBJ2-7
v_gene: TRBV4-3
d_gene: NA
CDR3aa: CASSQDGQRRDVLGEQYF
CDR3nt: TGCGCCAGCAGCCAAGATGGGCAGCGGAGGGATGTTCTTGGCGAGCAGTACTTC

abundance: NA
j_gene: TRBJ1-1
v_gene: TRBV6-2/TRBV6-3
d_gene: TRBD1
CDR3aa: CASSPTGYTEAFF
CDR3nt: TGTGCCAGCAGCCCGACAGGGTACACTGAAGCTTTCTTT

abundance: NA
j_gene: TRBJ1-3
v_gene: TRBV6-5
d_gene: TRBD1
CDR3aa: CASSPGQASGTIYF
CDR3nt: TGTGCCAGCAGTCCGGGACAGGCCAGTGGCACCATATATTTT

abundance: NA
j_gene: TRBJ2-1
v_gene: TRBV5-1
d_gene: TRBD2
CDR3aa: CASSPPTSGSYNEQFF
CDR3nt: TGCGCCAGCAGCCCGCCAACTAGCGGGAGTTACAATGAGCAGTTCTTC

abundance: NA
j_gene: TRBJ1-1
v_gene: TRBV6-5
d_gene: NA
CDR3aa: CASSYFYREGNTEAFF
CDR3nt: TGTGCCAGCAGTTACTTTTACAGGGAGGGTAACACTGAAGCTTTCTTT

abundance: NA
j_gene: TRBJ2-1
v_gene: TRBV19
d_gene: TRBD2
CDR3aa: CASSIVGGSGGSYNEQFF
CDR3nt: TGTGCCAGTAGTATAGTAGGTGGTAGCGGGGGCTCCTACAATGAGCAGTTCTTC

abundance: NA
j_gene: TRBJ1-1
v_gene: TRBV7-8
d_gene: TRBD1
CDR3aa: CASSFAGDRGGGTEAFF
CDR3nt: TGTGCCAGCAGCTTCGCCGGGGACAGGGGTGGAGGCACTGAAGCTTTCTTT

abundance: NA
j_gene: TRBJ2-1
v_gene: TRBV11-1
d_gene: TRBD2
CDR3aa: CASSPLAGANEQFF
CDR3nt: TGTGCCAGCAGTCCACTAGCGGGAGCCAATGAGCAGTTCTTC

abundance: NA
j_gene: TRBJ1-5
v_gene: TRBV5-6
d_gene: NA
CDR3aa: CASSLGGGQPQHF
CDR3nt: TGTGCCAGCAGCTTGGGAGGGGGTCAGCCCCAGCATTTT

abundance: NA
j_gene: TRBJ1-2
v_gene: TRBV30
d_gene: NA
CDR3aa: CAWSAGRAPTF
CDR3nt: TGTGCCTGGAGTGCGGGCAGGGCTCCCACCTTC

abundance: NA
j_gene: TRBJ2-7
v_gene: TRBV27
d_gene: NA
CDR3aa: CASSPSSSYEQYF
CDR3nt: TGTGCCAGCAGCCCGTCGAGCTCCTACGAGCAGTACTTC

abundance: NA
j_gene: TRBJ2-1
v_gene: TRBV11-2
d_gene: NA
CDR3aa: CASSLGLGNEQFF
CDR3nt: TGTGCCAGCAGCTTGGGGCTGGGCAATGAGCAGTTCTTC

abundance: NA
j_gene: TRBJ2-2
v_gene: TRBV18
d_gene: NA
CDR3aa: CASSPQQPPHTGELFF
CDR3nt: TGTGCCAGCTCACCACAACAGCCCCCGCACACCGGGGAGCTGTTTTTT

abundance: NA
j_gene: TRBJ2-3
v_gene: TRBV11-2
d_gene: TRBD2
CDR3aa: CASSTGTSGRFGTDTQYF
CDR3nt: TGTGCCAGCAGCACCGGAACTAGCGGGAGATTTGGCACAGATACGCAGTATTTT

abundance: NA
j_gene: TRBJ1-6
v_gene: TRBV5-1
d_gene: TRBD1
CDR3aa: CASSPGGTGLVSPLHF
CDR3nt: TGCGCCAGCAGCCCAGGAGGGACAGGGCTGGTTTCACCCCTCCACTTT

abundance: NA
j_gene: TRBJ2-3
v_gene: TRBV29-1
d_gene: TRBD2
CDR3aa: CSVARLAGGTDTQYF
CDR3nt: TGCAGCGTCGCACGACTAGCAGGAGGAACAGATACGCAGTATTTT

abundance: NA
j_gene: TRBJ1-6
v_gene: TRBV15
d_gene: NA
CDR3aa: CATRTARAGNNSPLHF
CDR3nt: TGTGCCACCAGAACGGCCCGCGCAGGGAACAATTCACCCCTCCACTTT

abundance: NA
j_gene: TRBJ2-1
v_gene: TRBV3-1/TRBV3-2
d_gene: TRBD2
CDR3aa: CASSQVIGLADEQFF
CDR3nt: TGTGCCAGCAGCCAAGTGATAGGACTAGCCGATGAGCAGTTCTTC

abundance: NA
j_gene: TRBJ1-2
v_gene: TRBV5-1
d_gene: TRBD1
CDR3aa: CASSGGQPGYGYTF
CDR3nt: TGCGCCAGCAGCGGGGGACAGCCAGGCTATGGCTACACCTTC

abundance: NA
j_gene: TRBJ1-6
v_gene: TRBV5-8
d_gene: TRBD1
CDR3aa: CASSLGGQVNSPLHF
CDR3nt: TGTGCCAGCAGCTTGGGCGGACAGGTTAATTCACCCCTCCACTTT

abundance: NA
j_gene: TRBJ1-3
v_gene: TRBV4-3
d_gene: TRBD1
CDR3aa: CASSQDFQGDGNTIYF
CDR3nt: TGCGCCAGCAGCCAAGATTTCCAGGGGGATGGAAACACCATATATTTT

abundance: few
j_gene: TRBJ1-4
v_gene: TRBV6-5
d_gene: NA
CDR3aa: CATAGATNEKLFF
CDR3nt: TGTGCCACCGCGGGTGCAACTAATGAAAAACTGTTTTTT

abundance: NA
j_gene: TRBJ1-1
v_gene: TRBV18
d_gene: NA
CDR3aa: CASSPTEDSPLAFF
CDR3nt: TGTGCCAGCTCACCAACTGAGGACAGCCCTTTGGCTTTCTTT

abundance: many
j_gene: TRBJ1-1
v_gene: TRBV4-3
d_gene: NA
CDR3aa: CASSQDRNTEAFF
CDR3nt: TGCGCCAGCAGCCAAGACAGGAACACTGAAGCTTTCTTT

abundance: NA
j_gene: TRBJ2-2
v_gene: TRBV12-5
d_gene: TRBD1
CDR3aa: CASGPGQGVNTGELFF
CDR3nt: TGTGCTAGTGGTCCTGGACAGGGGGTTAACACCGGGGAGCTGTTTTTT